The entry below gives a single TCR beta chain sequence along with its context. Its antigen is currently unknown. The sample contains more than one DNA sequence encoding this CDR3. The data belong to a study of beta chain features in type 1 diabetes. Study at large: Summed over all samples, the examined sorted cells came to 95 million to 120 million.

Broader study findings: Patients with type 1 diabetes showed fewer VDJ junction insertions and more deletions. TCRB CDR3s from Type 1 diabetes patients were moderately but significantly shorter in all four CD4+ subsets.

Between the trimmed V and J ends, which lost 2 bases and 8 bases, there was a span of 9 bases. The germline CDR1 and CDR2 sequences are KGHSH and LQKENI. CDR3 length: 13 amino acids. The sequenced template was cDNA made from the entire isolated RNA. Data came from immunoSEQ multiplex PCR; TCRdb stores just in-frame clones and leaves some out. The repertoire holds 200,000 to 250,000 clones, with roughly 30% as singletons. The sequence was obtained from a man between 25 and 39 years old in good health. Material for sequencing was central memory CD4+ T cells from blood. The V and J genes are TRBV18 and TRBJ2-2; D perhaps matches TRBD1 (6 bases). As DNA, the CDR3 is TGTGCCAGCTCACCAGGGGGCCTAGGGGAGCTGTTTTTT. Translating it yields CASSPGGLGELFF.